These T cell receptor beta chains were read from a single sample in a study of vaccination and CD4 T cells after COVID-19. No antigen is known for these receptors. MiXCR was run by TCRdb on the PCR reads, yielding one entry per CDR3 protein. The table lists about 17,000 distinct CDR3 sequences, more than 45% of them singletons. The sequences come from CD4+ T cells from blood, cultured in vitro, collected about 7 months after SARS-CoV-2 vaccination. These receptors all come from a human donor who had recovered from COVID-19. Both conserved end residues are part of each CDR3. The order of the fields is J gene, D gene, V gene, clone size, CDR3 protein, CDR3 DNA. D genes are given only for firm matches. Not all rows give a size; the values are once, few, many and, for expanded clones, a class.

TRBJ1-2,-,TRBV20-1,few,CSSWTPGGNYGYTF,TGCAGTTCGTGGACACCCGGAGGAAACTATGGCTACACCTTC
TRBJ2-5,-,TRBV24-1,-,CATSDLAGTEETQYF,TGTGCCACCAGTGATTTGGCGGGGACCGAGGAGACCCAGTACTTC
TRBJ1-1,-,TRBV6-5,-,CASSSRRGGGNTEAFF,TGTGCCAGCAGTTCCCGGAGGGGTGGTGGGAACACTGAAGCTTTCTTT
TRBJ2-7,TRBD1,TRBV12-3/TRBV12-4,few,CASSSGTGNEQYF,TGTGCCAGCAGCTCCGGGACAGGGAACGAGCAGTACTTC
TRBJ1-6,-,TRBV7-2,-,CASSLHPQGGNSPLHF,TGTGCCAGCAGCCTCCACCCACAAGGGGGGAATTCACCCCTCCACTTT
TRBJ2-1,-,TRBV4-3,few,CASSQDSPNNEQFF,TGCGCCAGCAGCCAAGACTCGCCAAACAATGAGCAGTTCTTC
TRBJ1-2,TRBD1,TRBV15,few,CATSRDRGLGGYTF,TGTGCCACCAGCAGGGACAGGGGTCTAGGTGGCTACACCTTC
TRBJ2-1,TRBD2,TRBV7-3,-,CASSPSGREYNEQFF,TGTGCCAGCAGCCCCTCCGGGAGGGAATACAATGAGCAGTTCTTC
TRBJ1-2,-,TRBV2,-,CASSESVDYGYTF,TGTGCCAGCAGTGAGTCAGTGGACTATGGCTACACCTTC
TRBJ2-1,TRBD1,TRBV11-3,few,CASSFSGQRDRGLEQFF,TGTGCCAGCAGCTTTAGCGGGCAACGGGACAGGGGGCTTGAGCAGTTCTTC
TRBJ2-5,TRBD2,TRBV19,few,CASSIPQGLAVQETQYF,TGTGCCAGTAGTATCCCCCAAGGACTAGCGGTACAAGAGACCCAGTACTTC
TRBJ2-7,TRBD2,TRBV7-2,-,CASSLGLAGGYEQYF,TGTGCCAGCAGCTTAGGACTAGCGGGAGGCTACGAGCAGTACTTC
TRBJ1-2,-,TRBV6-5,few,CASSFRGYGYTF,TGTGCCAGCAGTTTTCGCGGTTATGGCTACACCTTC
TRBJ2-1,-,TRBV19,medium-sized,CASSDLGGVSYNEQFF,TGTGCCAGTAGTGACCTCGGGGGTGTGTCCTACAATGAGCAGTTCTTC
TRBJ2-5,TRBD2,TRBV5-8,-,CASSLGLAGTETQYF,TGTGCCAGCAGCTTGGGGTTAGCGGGAACAGAGACCCAGTACTTC
TRBJ2-5,-,TRBV19,-,CASSIGRRYQETQYF,TGTGCCAGTAGTATAGGGCGGCGGTACCAAGAGACCCAGTACTTC
TRBJ2-2,-,TRBV7-6,-,CASSSHLFGGTGELFF,TGTGCCAGCAGCTCCCATCTATTTGGGGGGACCGGGGAGCTGTTTTTT
TRBJ2-3,-,TRBV27,few,CASSLMFGYTDTQYF,TGTGCCAGCAGTTTAATGTTCGGGTACACAGATACGCAGTATTTT
TRBJ2-7,TRBD1,TRBV11-3,few,CASSFTGVSYEQYF,TGTGCCAGCAGCTTCACAGGGGTATCCTACGAGCAGTACTTC
TRBJ2-1,-,TRBV20-1,-,CSASGGRGYNEQFF,TGCAGTGCTAGCGGGGGTAGGGGCTACAATGAGCAGTTCTTC
TRBJ2-1,TRBD2,TRBV6-2/TRBV6-3,-,CASSYSWRAGLYNEQFF,TGTGCCAGCAGTTACTCGTGGAGAGCGGGGTTGTACAATGAGCAGTTCTTC
TRBJ1-1,-,TRBV19,-,CASATRGTEAFF,TGTGCCAGTGCGACCAGGGGCACTGAAGCTTTCTTT
TRBJ1-5,-,TRBV19,-,CASSRLGDLTKQPQHF,TGTGCCAGTAGCCGACTGGGGGATCTCACTAAACAGCCCCAGCATTTT
TRBJ2-7,-,TRBV2,-,CASSYTPAYEQYF,TGTGCCAGCAGCTACACGCCGGCCTACGAGCAGTACTTC